Each of the 26 T cell receptor beta chains below was sequenced from the same sample in a study of T cells in Graves' hyperthyroidism and ophthalmopathy. Using RNA transcripts as the source, TCR beta CDR3 regions were amplified. HTBI primers were the set used in a first-round RT-PCR of the TCR CDR3. From the multiplex PCR reads, TCRdb called clonotypes with MiXCR, one entry per CDR3 protein. The sample lists nearly 750,000 distinct CDR3 sequences; around 40% were seen once. Sequenced material: blood. The source of these receptors is a woman between 40 and 55 years old with Graves' hyperthyroidism.

This clonotype was counted a single time. The junction departs from germline at one end; a sequencing error may be responsible. The chain couples TRBV7-9 to TRBJ1-1, with D possibly matching TRBD1 (5 bases). Per the germline V gene, CDR1 is SEHNR and CDR2 is FQNEAQ (reference sequence). There are 16 residues in the CDR3. The CDR3 spells CASSLAPTAKNTEALF. CDR3 bases: TGTGCCAGCAGCTTAGCCCCGACAGCGAAAAACACTGAAGCTCTCTTT.

This clonotype has ten or more counts. This rearrangement joins TRBV29-1 to TRBJ1-1; 7 nucleotides line up with TRBD1. Per the germline V gene, CDR1 is SQVTM and CDR2 is ANQGSEA. This CDR3 is 16 amino acids long. V gave up 7 bases and J gave up 4 bases; unmatched junction bases: 18. The CDR3 DNA follows: TGCAGCGCTAGACAGGGAGAATCGACCCGGGGCACTGAAGCTTTCTTT. Its protein is CSARQGESTRGTEAFF.

The chain couples TRBV7-2 to TRBJ1-2; the D gene is possibly TRBD1 (5 bases). Trimming shortened V by 4 bases and J by 1 base, and 13 bases separated the two germline ends. Germline V CDR1 and CDR2: SGHTA, FQGNSA. This CDR3 has 15 amino acids. The CDR3 coding sequence is TGTGCCAGCAGCTACCCCCGGGGCGTTAACTATGGCTACACCTTC. Residues: CASSYPRGVNYGYTF.

This clonotype was seen repeatedly, ten times or more. The chain carries TRBV7-9 and TRBJ1-5, with D hard to call. V was shortened by 3 bases and J by 1 base, with 7 bases between the two germline ends. This CDR3 spans 14 amino acids. The germline gives CDR1 SEHNR, CDR2 FQNEAQ (reference sequence). Here the CDR3 reads CASSLSDSNQPQHF. The CDR3 DNA reads TGTGCCAGCAGCTTGTCCGACAGCAATCAGCCCCAGCATTTT.

In the case of this clonotype: With a much larger clone just one base away, this may be a read error. The CDR3 does not end in the conserved phenylalanine or tryptophan, so this is likely a read error. The chain couples TRBV19 to TRBJ1-1; the match to TRBD1 covers 8 bases. CDR3 length equals 14 residues. V shed 10 bases and J 5 bases; nucleotides not matched to a gene: 12. Germline V gives CDR1 LNHDA, CDR2 SQIVND (reference sequence). CDR3 DNA: TGTGCCATGAAGCCGCAGGGGGCGCGGACTGAAGCTTTCCTT. Protein: CAMKPQGARTEAFL.

Ten or more counts support this clonotype. V is TRBV7-9 and J is TRBJ2-7, with D possibly being TRBD2 (6 bases). Germline CDR1 reads SEHNR; CDR2 reads FQNEAQ (reference sequence). CDR3 length equals 11 residues. V was shortened by 5 bases and J by 7 bases, with 9 bases between the two germline ends. For the CDR3, the DNA is TGTGCCAGCAGCGAAGGAGGGGAGCAGTACTTC. This translates into CASSEGGEQYF.

This clonotype showed up just once. This likely comes from a read error, as the CDR3 has no conserved phenylalanine or tryptophan at its end. The rearrangement uses TRBV7-9 and TRBJ2-7; weak D call: TRBD1 (6 bases). V was clipped by 0 bases and J by 4 bases, with 7 bases between them. Germline CDR1 reads SEHNR; CDR2 reads FQNEAQ (reference sequence). The CDR3 runs to 13 residues. CDR3 DNA sequence: TGTGCCAGCAGCTTAGCAGGGGGATACGAGCAGTACCTC. As protein: CASSLAGGYEQYL.

This clonotype turned up a few times. The chain carries TRBV11-2 and TRBJ2-5; D unresolved. This CDR3 has 14 residues. V shed 0 bases and J shed 3 bases, with 8 bases lying between them. The V gene's germline CDR1 is SGHAT and CDR2 FQNNGV. DNA of the CDR3: TGTGCCAGCAGCTTAGACTATACGAAAGAGACCCAGTACTTC. Translating it yields CASSLDYTKETQYF.

The chain uses TRBV29-1 and TRBJ1-4; TRBD1 matches at 10 bases. CDR1 SQVTM and CDR2 ANQGSEA come from the germline V gene. V was pared by 7 bases and J by 8 bases, with 4 bases of the junction left unmatched. The CDR3 is made up of 12 amino acids. This CDR3 is CSAVGQGEKLFF. The CDR3 coding sequence is TGCAGCGCGGTGGGACAGGGGGAAAAACTGTTTTTT. The full variable domain, with the rest looked up from reference TRBV29-1 and TRBJ1-4, is SAVISQKPSRDICQRGTSLTIQCQVDSQVTMMFWYRQQPGQSLTLIATANQGSEATYESGFVIDKFPISRPNLTFSTLTVSNMSPEDSSIYLCSAVGQGEKLFFGSGTQLSVL.

The rearrangement links TRBV6-5 to TRBJ1-4, with TRBD1 matching 7 bases. V lost 8 bases, J lost 4 bases, and 13 bases stayed unmatched. The CDR3 loop spans 16 amino acids. Germline-derived CDR1 and CDR2 are MNHEY and SVGAGI. CDR3 nucleotide sequence: TGTGCCAGCGGGGAATACAGGGGAGGGGGTAATGAAAAACTGTTTTTT. Protein product: CASGEYRGGGNEKLFF.

This clonotype was counted only a few times. The CDR3 here is CASRANTGLDSPLHF. CDR3 nucleotides: TGTGCCAGCAGAGCCAATACAGGGTTGGACTCACCCCTCCACTTT. The chain is built from TRBV6-5 and TRBJ1-6; possible D gene TRBD1, 6 bases. This CDR3 has 15 residues. V lost 6 bases to trimming and J lost 10 bases, with 19 bases between them. Germline-derived CDR1 and CDR2 are MNHEY and SVGAGI.

The rearrangement joins TRBV11-2 to TRBJ2-7; no clear D. CDR3 length: 18 residues. V lost 6 bases, J lost 0 bases, and 24 bases lay in between. From germline, CDR1 is SGHAT and CDR2 FQNNGV. CDR3 coding DNA: TGTGCCAGCAGTTATCCCGGTCCCGCGGTGACCTACTCCTACGAGCAGTACTTC. Translation: CASSYPGPAVTYSYEQYF.

V is TRBV20-1 and J is TRBJ2-7, with TRBD2 matching over 8 bases. There are 15 residues in the CDR3. CDR1 is DFQATT, CDR2 SNEGSKA, per germline (reference sequence). The V gene end was trimmed by 2 bases and the J gene end by 0 bases; junction bases not matched to a gene: 6. The CDR3 reads CSARRGLAGSYEQYF. In nucleotides, the CDR3 is TGCAGTGCTAGACGGGGTCTAGCGGGCTCCTACGAGCAGTACTTC.

This clonotype was recorded many times. The chain joins TRBV7-9 to TRBJ1-2; the D gene is possibly TRBD1 (5 bases). This CDR3 spans 13 amino acids. V lost 5 bases, J lost 3 bases, and 10 bases lay in between. Per germline, CDR1 SEHNR and CDR2 FQNEAQ (reference sequence). DNA for the CDR3: TGTGCCAGCAGCCGCGGGGGTGACTATGGCTACACCTTC. It specifies CASSRGGDYGYTF.

Concerning this clonotype: A single base separates this from a much larger clone, so it may be a read error. V usage is TRBV10-3 and J usage is TRBJ1-2, with a tentative D call TRBD1 (6 bases). V was cut by 10 bases and J by 7 bases, with 19 bases left in between. The CDR3 extends over 13 amino acids. Germline CDR1 ENHRY, CDR2 SYGVKD. The CDR3 DNA reads as TGTGCCAGCAGCCCTACAGGGTTTGGTGGCTACACCTTC. Protein product: CASSPTGFGGYTF.

The J gene is TRBJ1-3, the V gene TRBV7-8, with 11 bases that match TRBD1. The CDR3 is made up of 16 amino acids. J was trimmed by 2 bases and V by 1 base; bases with no gene match: 1. The germline CDR1 and CDR2 sequences are SGHVS and FQNEAQ. This chain's CDR3 is CASSLEGQGAGNTIYF. DNA of the CDR3: TGTGCCAGCAGCTTAGAGGGACAGGGGGCTGGAAACACCATATATTTT.

The table lists this clonotype with a few counts. One end of the junction varies from germline; a read error may be responsible. The V gene is TRBV7-9, the J gene TRBJ1-1, with TRBD1 matching 7 bases. The CDR3 loop spans 15 amino acids. Germline CDR1 SEHNR, CDR2 FQNEAQ (reference sequence). CDR3 loop: CASSRNRGVNTEAFF. The CDR3 DNA reads as TGTGCCAGCAGCAGAAACAGGGGAGTGAACACTGAAGCCTTCTTT.

In regard to this clonotype: A much larger clonotype is one base distant, so this may be a read error. The rearrangement links TRBV11-2 to TRBJ2-2, with a possible D match to TRBD2 (5 bases). In germline, CDR1 is SGHAT, CDR2 FQNNGV. This CDR3 spans 14 amino acids. Written as DNA, the CDR3 is TGTGCCAGCAGCTTTAGTAGTAACACCGGGAAGCTGTTTTTT. Residues: CASSFSSNTGKLFF.

This clonotype was detected many times. The gene calls are TRBV6-5 and TRBJ2-5, with no clear D. Trimming took off 7 bases at V and 2 bases at J, with 8 bases between the two ends. The CDR3 consists of 12 residues. Per germline, CDR1 MNHEY and CDR2 SVGAGI. Here the CDR3 reads CASTKPQETQYF. In DNA, the CDR3 is TGTGCCAGCACTAAACCGCAAGAGACCCAGTACTTC.

V gene TRBV7-2 combines with J gene TRBJ1-3, with D possibly matching TRBD1 (6 bases). CDR1 SGHTA and CDR2 FQGNSA come from the germline V gene. Trimming took off 6 bases at V and 8 bases at J, with 17 bases between the two ends. The CDR3 contains 14 residues. The CDR3 loop reads CASSIGWGADTIYF. The DNA for the CDR3 is TGTGCCAGCAGTATCGGTTGGGGGGCCGACACCATATATTTT.

This clonotype came up many times. The chain has TRBV7-2 and TRBJ1-1, with 7 nucleotides matching TRBD1. This CDR3 has 13 amino acids. The V and J ends lost 4 bases and 1 base, in that order; junction bases with no gene match: 0. Germline V gene data show CDR1 as SGHTA and CDR2 as FQGNSA. CDR3 loop: CASSWDRNTEAFF. CDR3 bases: TGTGCCAGCAGCTGGGACAGGAACACTGAAGCTTTCTTT.

This clonotype was detected ten times or more. This chain links TRBV20-1 with TRBJ2-2, with 14 bases fitting TRBD2. The CDR3 is made up of 17 amino acids. Germline V CDR1 and CDR2: DFQATT, SNEGSKA (reference sequence). J was trimmed by 4 bases and V by 5 bases; bases with no gene match: 9. The CDR3 bases are TGCAGTGCTCCTCGACTAGCGGGAGGGCAAGCCACCGGGGAGCTGTTTTTT. Translating it yields CSAPRLAGGQATGELFF.

This chain joins TRBV6-6 and TRBJ1-2, with TRBD1 as a possible D gene (5 bases). The V end lost 5 bases, the J end lost 7 bases, and 17 bases lay between the germline ends. Germline assignment: CDR1 MNHNY and CDR2 SVGAGI (reference sequence). This CDR3 comprises 14 residues. The CDR3 DNA reads TGTGCCAGCAGTCCCCCGGGACCCCTGGGTGGCTACACCTTC. Protein: CASSPPGPLGGYTF.

The chain combines TRBV6-5 with TRBJ2-2; tentatively, D is TRBD1 or TRBD2 (5 bases each). CDR1 and CDR2 (germline): MNHEY, SVGAGI. The ends were cut back, 2 bases at V and 4 bases at J, with 14 bases in the middle. There are 16 residues in the CDR3. The CDR3 DNA reads TGTGCCAGCAGTTACGTACTCGGGGCCGGCACCGGGGAGCTGTTTTTT. It specifies CASSYVLGAGTGELFF.

Only a few counts were recorded for this clonotype. The chain has TRBV29-1 and TRBJ2-3; D call uncertain. Trimming cost V 4 bases and J 1 base, with 6 bases left between them. The CDR3 is made up of 12 amino acids. CDR1 and CDR2 from the germline V gene are SQVTM and ANQGSEA. CDR3 DNA sequence: TGCAGCGTTGTCGTGGGCACAGATACGCAGTATTTT. Translated: CSVVVGTDTQYF.

At least ten counts were recorded for this clonotype. One junction end disagrees with the germline gene, perhaps due to a read error. As DNA, the CDR3 is TGTGCTAGCAGCTTAGAAGCGGGAGACAATGAGCAGTTCTTC. Translated: CASSLEAGDNEQFF. The gene calls are TRBV7-7 and TRBJ2-1; TRBD2 agrees at 8 bases. The CDR3 totals 14 residues. The germline gives CDR1 SSHAT, CDR2 FNYEAQ (reference sequence).